This entry describes one TCR beta chain. Antigen unknown. Documented time point: longitudinal time-point 1 (baseline). Maryland, USA blood bank volunteers served as healthy controls. This entry comes from a study of neurological immune-mediated disorders. Whole-study results and caveats: Across subjects, no CDR3 amino acid sequence appeared in expanded clones of more than one subject, a finding that suggested private repertoires in all groups.

The making of cDNA relied on 5'RACE with 10-nucleotide random UMIs. TCRdb recomputed calls from the 5' RACE reads with MiXCR, one row per CDR3 protein. Found here are fewer than 90,000 distinct CDR3 sequences, about 9.4% of them singletons; the top ten hold more than 9%. The CDR3 is 12 residues long. Trimming stripped 6 bases from V and 10 bases from J, with 13 bases between. The germline CDR1 and CDR2 sequences are MNHEY and SVGEGT. This TCR derives from a man aged 25-45 years in good health. The specimen was PBMCs. The chain recombines TRBV6-2 or TRBV6-3 with TRBJ2-1; D may be TRBD1 or TRBD2 (5 bases each). The CDR3 nucleotides are TGTGCCAGCAGCCAGGGAATAGCGGAGCAGTTCTTC. Protein product: CASSQGIAEQFF.